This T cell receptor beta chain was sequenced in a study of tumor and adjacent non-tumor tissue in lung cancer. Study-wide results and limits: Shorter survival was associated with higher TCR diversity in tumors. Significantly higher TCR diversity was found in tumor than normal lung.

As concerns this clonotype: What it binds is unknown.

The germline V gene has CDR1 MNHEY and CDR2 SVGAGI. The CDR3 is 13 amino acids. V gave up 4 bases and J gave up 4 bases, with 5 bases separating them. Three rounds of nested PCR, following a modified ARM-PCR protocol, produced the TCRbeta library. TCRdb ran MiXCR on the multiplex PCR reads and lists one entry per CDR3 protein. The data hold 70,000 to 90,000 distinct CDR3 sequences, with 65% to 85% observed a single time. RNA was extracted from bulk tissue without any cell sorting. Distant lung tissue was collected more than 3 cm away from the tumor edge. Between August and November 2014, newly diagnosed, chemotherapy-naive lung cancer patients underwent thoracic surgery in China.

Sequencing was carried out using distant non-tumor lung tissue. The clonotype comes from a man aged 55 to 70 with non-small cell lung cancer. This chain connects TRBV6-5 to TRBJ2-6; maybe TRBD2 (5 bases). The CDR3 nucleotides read TGTGCCAGCAGTTTAGCGGGGGCCAACGTCCTGACTTTC. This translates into CASSLAGANVLTF.